This T cell receptor beta chain was captured in a study of shared clonotypes between healthy human individuals. Study-wide points: Among a few donors, roughly 5.4% of naive CD4 clonotypes were found in common.

The genomic DNA of each subset was split evenly across several immunoSEQ plates. Repertoires were generated with immunoSEQ multiplex PCR, while TCRdb's copy carries only in-frame clones and drops some. The data show millions of clones, with roughly 91% seen just once and more than 1.5% held by the top ten. Only CD45RO-negative cells positively selected for CCR7 counted as naive CD8 cells, so terminally differentiated effector memory CD45RA+ cells were excluded. Those who donated, Caucasian adults without exception, all lived in Nashville, Tennessee. As regards this clone: As yet, its antigen is unknown. A read error may be the cause here, since a much bigger clone is one base away. Other nucleotide sequences in the sample specify the same CDR3.

The CDR3 runs to 11 residues. Germline loops: CDR1 MNHEY, CDR2 SMNVEV (reference sequence). V dropped 5 bases and J dropped 4 bases, with 6 bases sitting between them. The V gene is TRBV27, the J gene TRBJ2-7; D gene uncertain. This TCR derives from a man aged 18 to 30 in good health. Some clones in this sample may be carry-over from other donors' samples. Sequenced: naive CD8+ T cells from PBMCs. CDR3 DNA sequence: TGTGCCAGCAGTCCCTCGTACGAGCAGTACTTC. It specifies CASSPSYEQYF.